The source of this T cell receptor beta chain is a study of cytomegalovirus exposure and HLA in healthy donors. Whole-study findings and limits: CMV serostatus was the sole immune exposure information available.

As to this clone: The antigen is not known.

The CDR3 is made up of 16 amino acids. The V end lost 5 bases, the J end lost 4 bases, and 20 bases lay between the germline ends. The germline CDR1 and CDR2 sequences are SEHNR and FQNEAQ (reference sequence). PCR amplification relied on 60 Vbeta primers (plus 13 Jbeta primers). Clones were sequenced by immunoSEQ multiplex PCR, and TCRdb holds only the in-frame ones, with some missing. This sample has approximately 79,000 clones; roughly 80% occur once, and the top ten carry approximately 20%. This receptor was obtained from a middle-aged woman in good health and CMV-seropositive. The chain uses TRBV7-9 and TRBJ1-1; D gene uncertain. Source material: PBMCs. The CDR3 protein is CASSRTAWAGSTEAFF. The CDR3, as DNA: TGTGCCAGCAGCCGCACCGCGTGGGCTGGGAGCACTGAAGCTTTCTTT.